Sequencing of this TCR beta chain was carried out in a study of control samples from healthy donors and cancer patients. In germline, CDR1 is MNHNS, CDR2 SASEGT. This CDR3 region has 13 residues. Trimming stripped 2 bases from V and 9 bases from J, with 8 bases between. Method: immunoSEQ multiplex PCR; TCRdb's copy keeps in-frame clones and lacks some. The sample contains about 140,000 clones, 90% to 95% of which appear only once. The chain joins TRBV6-1 to TRBJ1-6; D uncertain. This receptor was taken from a man aged 40-49 years in good health. The sequencing sample was made of blood. The CDR3, as DNA: TGTGCCAGCAGTGAATCTTGGGTTTCACCCCTCCACTTT. Protein product: CASSESWVSPLHF.